A single sample gave rise to the 31 T cell receptor beta chains below, sequenced in a study of Ad26.COV2.S vaccination and SARS-CoV-2 variants. Treatment here: roughly 18 received Ad26.COV2.S at low or high dose, single or two shots; 5 received placebo; per-sample allocation not given. Following the first vaccine or placebo injection, samples were taken on day 63. Using immunoSEQ multiplex PCR, the repertoire was profiled, and TCRdb retains in-frame clones only, with some absent. This sample has roughly 450,000 clones; approximately 90% occur once, and the top ten carry more than 10%. Sequences were derived from peripheral blood, sampled in a trial of Ad26.COV2.S vaccine versus placebo. The source is a person aged 18-65 years who received the Ad26.COV2.S COVID-19 vaccine or a placebo.

This chain connects TRBV15 to TRBJ2-1, with TRBD2 matching 7 bases. CDR1 and CDR2 from the germline V gene are LNHNV and YYDKDF (reference sequence). V shed 5 bases and J 3 bases; nucleotides not matched to a gene: 13. CDR3 length: 17 amino acids. CDR3 bases: TGTGCCACCAGCGGCGCGACCGGGACTACCCTCTACAATGAGCAGTTCTTC. Translation: CATSGATGTTLYNEQFF. Combining the CDR3 with reference TRBV15 and TRBJ2-1 gives the whole variable domain DAMVIQNPRYQVTQFGKPVTLSCSQTLNHNVMYWYQQKSSQAPKLLFHYYDKDFNNEADTPDNFQSRRPNTSFCFLDIRSPGLGDTAMYLCATSGATGTTLYNEQFFGPGTRLTVL.

The chain joins TRBV15 to TRBJ2-2; D is undetermined. Per germline, CDR1 LNHNV and CDR2 YYDKDF (reference sequence). V lost 2 bases to trimming and J lost 3 bases, with 7 bases between them. The CDR3 has 14 amino acids. The CDR3 coding sequence is TGTGCCACCAGCAGAACCCCAGACACCGGGGAGCTGTTTTTT. Protein: CATSRTPDTGELFF.

This clone was seen more than once but under ten times. The chain couples TRBV7-2 to TRBJ1-2, with D uncertain. Germline loops: CDR1 SGHTA, CDR2 FQGNSA. The CDR3 extends over 14 amino acids. Trimming left V 3 bases short and J 2 bases short, with 10 bases between. CDR3 coding DNA: TGTGCCAGCAGCTTTTCACTTTTAAACTATGGCTACACCTTC. Protein product: CASSFSLLNYGYTF.

The rearrangement uses TRBV27 and TRBJ2-3, with D maybe TRBD2 (5 bases). CDR3 size: 14 residues. Trimming left V 2 bases short and J 0 bases short, with 6 bases between. The V gene's germline CDR1 is MNHEY and CDR2 SMNVEV (reference sequence). The CDR3 region is CASSLGRSTDTQYF. In DNA form, the CDR3 reads TGTGCCAGCAGTTTAGGGAGAAGCACAGATACGCAGTATTTT.

The chain has TRBV12-3 or TRBV12-4 and TRBJ1-3; D is possibly TRBD1 (5 bases). The V gene lost 6 bases and the J gene lost 10 bases, with 10 bases spanning the gap. The CDR3 runs to 11 residues. CDR3 DNA: TGTGCCAGCAGGCAGGGAAGTACCATATATTTT. It specifies CASRQGSTIYF.

The chain couples TRBV18 to TRBJ1-5, with TRBD1 identical over 7 bases. Germline V lookup: CDR1 KGHSH, CDR2 LQKENI. With V trimmed by 3 bases and J by 6 bases, 5 bases remained unmatched. CDR3 length: 14 residues. This chain's CDR3 is CASSPDRTGQPQHF. The CDR3 DNA reads TGTGCCAGCTCACCGGACAGGACCGGTCAGCCCCAGCATTTT.

The gene calls are TRBV7-3 and TRBJ2-3; the match to TRBD2 covers 14 bases. This CDR3 region has 16 residues. The V segment lost 1 base and the J segment 4 bases; nucleotides outside the gene matches: 1. The germline CDR1 and CDR2 sequences are SGHTA and FQGTGA. The CDR3 nucleotides are TGTGCCAGCAGCTTAATGGGACTAGCGGGGGCAGATACGCAGTATTTT. It translates to CASSLMGLAGADTQYF.

This chain uses TRBV2 with TRBJ2-5, with TRBD2 matching over 12 bases. The CDR3 sequence is 13 residues long. The trim removed 10 bases at V and 2 bases at J, leaving 2 bases unmatched. Per germline, CDR1 SNHLY and CDR2 FYNNEI. This chain's CDR3 is CATGTSGQETQYF. The CDR3 region has the DNA TGTGCCACCGGGACTAGCGGGCAAGAGACCCAGTACTTC.

This chain uses TRBV6-4 with TRBJ2-1, with TRBD2 identical over 8 bases. Germline V gene sequence: CDR1 MRHNA, CDR2 SNTAGT. Trimming took 3 bases from V and 7 from J; bases not matched to a gene: 11. CDR3 length equals 16 residues. This CDR3 reads CASSEGRGRPWNEQFF. DNA for the CDR3: TGTGCCAGCAGTGAAGGTCGCGGGAGGCCCTGGAATGAGCAGTTCTTC.

The chain joins TRBV7-9 to TRBJ1-1; D unclear. V lost 1 base, J lost 8 bases, and 11 bases lay in between. The CDR3 loop spans 13 amino acids. Germline lookup yields CDR1 SEHNR and CDR2 FQNEAQ (reference sequence). CDR3: CASSLVGDSEAFF. CDR3 sequence (DNA): TGTGCCAGCAGCTTAGTAGGTGACTCGGAAGCTTTCTTT.

This clone came up once. At the DNA level, this CDR3 is encoded by other sequences in the same sample as well. The genes are TRBV29-1 and TRBJ2-1; TRBD1 is a possible D gene (5 bases). Germline CDR1 SQVTM, CDR2 ANQGSEA. This CDR3 region has 12 residues. Trimming pared 4 bases from V and 6 bases from J, leaving 10 bases between. Here the CDR3 reads CSVGQGRNEQFF. In DNA, the CDR3 is TGCAGCGTTGGTCAGGGCCGCAATGAGCAGTTCTTC.

This chain uses TRBV6-2 or TRBV6-3 with TRBJ1-2; possible D gene TRBD1, 5 bases. From germline, CDR1 is MNHEY and CDR2 SVGEGT. The CDR3 has 14 amino acids. Trimming shortened V by 0 bases and J by 8 bases, and 13 bases separated the two germline ends. CDR3 residues: CASSYSVTVPGYTF. The CDR3 DNA sequence: TGTGCCAGCAGTTACTCCGTGACAGTTCCAGGCTACACCTTC.

This clone showed up just once. The chain uses TRBV9 and TRBJ2-1; D is unclear. Deletions cut 0 bases from V and 5 bases from J, with 12 bases between. Germline V gene lookup returns CDR1 SGDLS and CDR2 YYNGEE. CDR3 length: 15 amino acids. This CDR3 reads CASSVALGQHNEQFF. Here the CDR3 DNA reads TGTGCCAGCAGCGTAGCTCTAGGGCAACACAATGAGCAGTTCTTC.

This chain joins TRBV28 and TRBJ1-2; 9 bases are shared with TRBD1. From germline, CDR1 is MDHEN and CDR2 SYDVKM. The CDR3 has 13 residues. V was pared by 10 bases and J by 4 bases, with 7 bases of the junction left unmatched. The CDR3 spells CATATGGGYGYTF. The CDR3 DNA is TGTGCCACGGCCACAGGGGGCGGCTATGGCTACACCTTC.

This chain uses TRBV6-2 or TRBV6-3 with TRBJ1-1, with D possibly being TRBD1 (6 bases). CDR3 length equals 13 residues. Germline loops: CDR1 MNHEY, CDR2 SVGEGT. V was clipped by 2 bases and J by 6 bases, with 10 bases between them. CDR3 amino acids: CASSYGGGPEAFF. Here the CDR3 DNA reads TGTGCCAGCAGTTACGGCGGGGGCCCTGAAGCTTTCTTT.

This sequence joins TRBV30 and TRBJ2-7; 8 bases map to TRBD2. J lost 4 bases, V lost 0 bases, and 5 bases had no gene match. The length of the CDR3 is 14 residues. CDR1 is GTSNPN, CDR2 SVGIG, per germline (reference sequence). The CDR3 DNA sequence: TGTGCCTGGAGTGTGGGACTAGGTTATTACGAGCAGTACTTC. It encodes CAWSVGLGYYEQYF.

The chain couples TRBV2 to TRBJ2-5; D gene ambiguous. The ends were cut back, 8 bases at V and 5 bases at J, with 18 bases in the middle. The germline gives CDR1 SNHLY, CDR2 FYNNEI. CDR3 length: 14 residues. This CDR3 is CASRPPIRSETQYF. In DNA, the CDR3 is TGTGCCAGCCGGCCTCCCATTCGTTCGGAGACCCAGTACTTC.

CDR3 sequence reads: CASSYGQGWNQPQHF. The CDR3 DNA reads TGTGCCAGCAGTTACGGACAGGGGTGGAATCAGCCCCAGCATTTT. The chain uses TRBV6-5 and TRBJ1-5; 9 nucleotides align to TRBD1. J was trimmed by 4 bases and V by 2 bases; bases with no gene match: 3. This CDR3 contains 15 residues. Germline CDR1 is MNHEY and CDR2 is SVGAGI.

This CDR3 is CASGQAAYEQYF. CDR3 coding DNA: TGTGCCAGCGGGCAGGCAGCCTACGAGCAGTACTTC. The V gene is TRBV2, the J gene TRBJ2-7; D gene unclear. CDR3 length equals 12 residues. V gave up 8 bases and J gave up 2 bases, with 10 bases separating them. CDR1 and CDR2 from the germline V gene are SNHLY and FYNNEI. The full variable domain, in which reference TRBV2 and TRBJ2-7 provide the parts outside the CDR3, is EPEVTQTPSHQVTQMGQEVILRCVPISNHLYFYWYRQILGQKVEFLVSFYNNEISEKSEIFDDQFSVERPDGSNFTLKIRSTKLEDSAMYFCASGQAAYEQYFGPGTRLTVT.

The chain has TRBV6-5 and TRBJ2-7, with 7 bases aligning to TRBD1. Germline V CDR1 and CDR2: MNHEY, SVGAGI. V trimming: 7 bases; J trimming: 0 bases; junction bases outside the gene matches: 3. The CDR3 is 13 residues long. CDR3 in DNA: TGTGCCAGCACCGGGGACAGCTCCTACGAGCAGTACTTC. Protein product: CASTGDSSYEQYF.

The J gene is TRBJ1-2, the V gene TRBV7-2, with D hard to call. Trimming pared 5 bases from V and 8 bases from J, leaving 18 bases between. The CDR3 is 14 amino acids. In germline, CDR1 is SGHTA, CDR2 FQGNSA. The CDR3 DNA reads TGTGCCAGCAGCCCTTCGGGCGGCCCTAGGGGCTACACCTTC. It yields the protein CASSPSGGPRGYTF. Using reference TRBV7-2 and TRBJ1-2 for the parts outside the CDR3, the full variable domain is GAGVSQSPSNKVTEKGKDVELRCDPISGHTALYWYRQSLGQGLEFLIYFQGNSAPDKSGLPSDRFSAERTGGSVSTLTIQRTQQEDSAVYLCASSPSGGPRGYTFGSGTRLTVV.

The CDR3 sequence: CASRTGGQYEQYF. The CDR3 DNA sequence: TGTGCCAGCAGGACAGGGGGTCAGTACGAGCAGTACTTC. This chain joins TRBV6-5 and TRBJ2-7, with TRBD1 matching over 9 bases. The CDR3 consists of 13 residues. Per germline, CDR1 MNHEY and CDR2 SVGAGI. After removal of 6 bases from V and 4 bases from J, the junction contained 4 bases not matched to a gene.

V is TRBV5-1 and J is TRBJ2-1, with D unclear. The CDR3 consists of 14 residues. V was shortened by 1 base and J by 3 bases, with 8 bases between the two germline ends. Germline lookup yields CDR1 SGHRS and CDR2 YFSETQ. CDR3 sequence (DNA): TGCGCCAGCAGCTTGAGCCAGGTCTACAATGAGCAGTTCTTC. This translates into CASSLSQVYNEQFF.

This chain connects TRBV6-5 to TRBJ2-1; the match to TRBD1 covers 9 bases. The length of the CDR3 is 15 residues. Germline V CDR1 and CDR2: MNHEY, SVGAGI. V dropped 5 bases and J dropped 5; count of bases not matched to a gene: 7. CDR3 residues: CASSQQGALDNEQFF. CDR3 nucleotides: TGTGCCAGCAGTCAACAGGGGGCGCTGGACAATGAGCAGTTCTTC.

The chain couples TRBV15 to TRBJ2-1; 10 nucleotides align to TRBD2. The germline V gene encodes CDR1 LNHNV and CDR2 YYDKDF (reference sequence). The CDR3 is 18 residues long. J gave up 8 bases and V 3 bases, and 16 bases lay outside the gene matches. The CDR3 region is CATSSLAGGPFRKDEQFF. DNA for the CDR3: TGTGCCACCAGCAGCTTAGCGGGAGGCCCCTTTAGGAAGGATGAGCAGTTCTTC.

This chain connects TRBV7-2 to TRBJ2-7; D not resolved. There are 13 residues in the CDR3. Germline values: CDR1 SGHTA, CDR2 FQGNSA. Deletions cut 1 base from V and 3 bases from J, with 7 bases between. The CDR3 region is CASSLGGNYEQYF. The CDR3 DNA is TGTGCCAGCAGCTTAGGCGGAAACTACGAGCAGTACTTC.

The chain is built from TRBV5-1 and TRBJ2-5; either TRBD1 or TRBD2 may fit D (5 bases each). Trimming stripped 4 bases from V and 1 base from J, with 11 bases between. This CDR3 is 14 amino acids long. Germline values: CDR1 SGHRS, CDR2 YFSETQ. CDR3 sequence reads: CASSRGPTQETQYF. The CDR3 DNA reads TGCGCCAGCAGCCGGGGACCCACCCAAGAGACCCAGTACTTC.

The genes are TRBV14 and TRBJ2-2; possible D gene TRBD2, 6 bases. Germline CDR1 and CDR2: SGHDN and FVKESK. The CDR3 extends over 15 amino acids. Trimming took 6 bases from V and 4 from J, leaving 15 bases between them. The CDR3 loop is CASSLLGSPTGELFF. The CDR3 DNA sequence: TGTGCCAGCAGTCTCCTCGGGAGTCCCACCGGGGAGCTGTTTTTT.

This chain connects TRBV21-1 to TRBJ1-4; no DNA check was done on the table's D call, TRBD1. TRBV21-1 corresponds to a pseudogene. There are 17 residues in the CDR3. The CDR3 spells CASSKVQGDRTNEKLFF. CDR3 DNA: TGTGCCAGCAGCAAAGTACAGGGTGATAGAACTAATGAAAAACTGTTTTTT.

V gene TRBV6-5 combines with J gene TRBJ2-7; TRBD1 or TRBD2 may be the D gene (5 bases each). Germline CDR1 is MNHEY and CDR2 is SVGAGI. Deletions cut 5 bases from V and 2 bases from J, with 13 bases between. CDR3 size: 14 residues. CDR3 bases: TGTGCCAGCAGTAGGGACCGGAGGACCTACGAGCAGTACTTC. This translates into CASSRDRRTYEQYF.

The chain is built from TRBV5-4 and TRBJ2-6; 8 bases are shared with TRBD2. There are 16 residues in the CDR3. Germline V gene lookup returns CDR1 SGHNT and CDR2 YYREEE (reference sequence). V was pared by 5 bases and J by 0 bases, with 4 bases of the junction left unmatched. This chain's CDR3 is CASRIAGPSGANVLTF. For the CDR3, the DNA is TGTGCCAGCAGGATAGCGGGGCCCTCTGGGGCCAACGTCCTGACTTTC.